The 2 T cell receptor beta chains below were found in one sample sequenced in a study of cytomegalovirus exposure and HLA in healthy donors. The PCR contained 60 Vbeta and 13 Jbeta primers. The repertoire was sequenced with immunoSEQ multiplex PCR; TCRdb's copy has only in-frame clones and lacks some. Of over 100,000 clones in the sample, about 80% were seen once. Material for sequencing was PBMCs. The receptors shown here come from a woman between 45 and 65 years old in good health and CMV-seropositive.

The chain has TRBV6-1 and TRBJ1-5, with D possibly being TRBD1 (6 bases). The CDR3 has 13 amino acids. In germline, CDR1 is MNHNS, CDR2 SASEGT. V lost 5 bases, J lost 6 bases, and 11 bases lay in between. The CDR3 nucleotides are TGTGCCAGCAGTCGGGCAGGGGTTCAGCCCCAGCATTTT. Amino acid sequence: CASSRAGVQPQHF.

The V gene is TRBV29-1, the J gene TRBJ2-1; TRBD2 matches 10 bases. Unmatched junction bases numbered 7, after V lost 7 bases and J lost 7 bases. The CDR3 has 13 residues. Per the germline V gene, CDR1 is SQVTM and CDR2 is ANQGSEA. The CDR3 DNA sequence: TGCAGCGCTGCCTCTAGCGGGAGTAATGAGCAGTTCTTC. This codes for CSAASSGSNEQFF.